This TCR beta chain was observed in a study of blood T cell repertoires in COVID-19. Per the authors' pipeline: The authors estimated nucleated cell counts from reference gene primer amplification. Some clones are missing from TCRdb's copy, which holds only in-frame ones; the method was immunoSEQ multiplex PCR. V and J calls and clone size are as listed in that table; D and trimming were resolved from the DNA. The sample carries approximately 180,000 clones, approximately 85% recorded once. V lost 0 bases and J lost 5, with 7 bases in between. Germline lookup yields CDR1 SQVTM and CDR2 ANQGSEA. This CDR3 has 12 residues. Comments on this clone: Distinct nucleotide sequences in the sample also encode this CDR3.

The sequencing sample was made of PBMCs or T cells enriched from blood (not recorded which). This clonotype was obtained from a man in his forties who had recovered from COVID-19. V gene TRBV29-1 combines with J gene TRBJ1-1; D is unclear. CDR3 sequence reads: CSVEDPGTEAFF. The CDR3 DNA reads as TGCAGCGTTGAAGATCCGGGGACTGAAGCTTTCTTT.